These 23 T cell receptor beta chains came from one sample sequenced in a study of neurological immune-mediated disorders. TCRdb re-derived calls from the 5' RACE reads in MiXCR, one entry per CDR3 protein. The repertoire includes around 53,000 distinct CDR3 sequences, approximately 4.4% of them detected once, and about 3.1% sits in the top ten. Sequencing was performed on PBMCs. The origin of the receptors is a man over 45 with multiple sclerosis.

This clonotype was observed a handful of times. A single base separates this from a much larger clone, so it may be a read error. This chain uses TRBV10-3 with TRBJ2-7, with 9 positions matching TRBD1. The CDR3 has 12 amino acids. V trimming: 11 bases; J trimming: 7 bases; junction bases outside the gene matches: 9. CDR1 is ENHRY, CDR2 SYGVKD, per germline. The CDR3 here is CAARTGGKEQYF. DNA for the CDR3: TGTGCCGCCCGAACAGGGGGCAAAGAGCAGTACTTC.

This clonotype was detected only a few times. V gene TRBV7-3 combines with J gene TRBJ2-5; D remains ambiguous. Germline V lookup: CDR1 SGHTA, CDR2 FQGTGA. Trimming cost V 4 bases and J 5 bases, with 17 bases left between them. The CDR3 is 15 residues long. CDR3 nucleotide sequence: TGTGCCAGCAGCTCCTCCCGGGCCCCCGGGGAGACCCAGTACTTC. Translation: CASSSSRAPGETQYF.

This clonotype was counted at least ten times. The chain combines TRBV29-1 with TRBJ2-3, with 10 bases aligning to TRBD1. Trimming at V came to 7 bases and at J to 5 bases, leaving 9 bases not matched to a gene. This CDR3 contains 14 residues. CDR1 and CDR2 from the germline V gene are SQVTM and ANQGSEA. The DNA of the CDR3 is TGCAGCGCCAAACCGGGACAGGGGATAGATACGCAGTATTTT. It encodes CSAKPGQGIDTQYF.

The chain combines TRBV6-6 with TRBJ2-7; 9 bases are shared with TRBD1. J lost 3 bases, V lost 2 bases, and 5 bases had no gene match. The length of the CDR3 is 15 residues. CDR1 and CDR2 from the germline V gene are MNHNY and SVGAGI (reference sequence). CDR3 coding DNA: TGTGCCAGCAGTTACCCCGGACAGGGGCGCTACGAGCAGTACTTC. Translation gives CASSYPGQGRYEQYF.

In the case of this clonotype: The conserved final phenylalanine or tryptophan is absent from the CDR3, which likely points to a read error. The V gene is TRBV5-1, the J gene TRBJ2-7; 8 bases line up with TRBD2. CDR1 is SGHRS and CDR2 is YFSETQ in the germline V gene. This CDR3 is built from 17 residues. The junction had 8 bases not matched to a gene; V was cut back by 0 bases and J by 0 bases. CDR3 DNA sequence: TGCGCCAGCAGCTTGGATCGTAGCGGGGCCAGCTCCTACGAGCAGTACAAC. Its protein is CASSLDRSGASSYEQYN.

A few counts support this clonotype. The CDR3 coding sequence is TGTGCCAGCAGGGAGAATAGAAAGTACGAGCAGTACTTC. It specifies CASRENRKYEQYF. The genes are TRBV27 and TRBJ2-7; D gene unclear. With 6 bases removed from V and 4 bases from J, the gap between germline ends came to 13 bases. The V gene's germline CDR1 is MNHEY and CDR2 SMNVEV (reference sequence). The CDR3 consists of 13 residues.

This clonotype was seen at least ten times. This chain uses TRBV7-9 with TRBJ2-3; D gene unclear. The CDR3 covers 13 residues. Germline CDR1 SEHNR, CDR2 FQNEAQ (reference sequence). The V gene lost 2 bases and the J gene lost 4 bases, with 7 bases spanning the gap. In DNA, the CDR3 is TGTGCCAGCAGCTTATCATTAGCAGATACGCAGTATTTT. This gives the protein CASSLSLADTQYF.

This clonotype was found many times. The chain employs TRBV20-1 and TRBJ2-7; D might be TRBD1 (5 bases). This CDR3 spans 12 amino acids. V dropped 4 bases and J dropped 6 bases, with 13 bases sitting between them. Germline CDR1 is DFQATT and CDR2 is SNEGSKA (reference sequence). In DNA form, the CDR3 reads TGCAGTGCTAAAGAATCAGGGTTCGAGCAGTACTTC. Its translation: CSAKESGFEQYF.

Points on this clonotype: A much larger clonotype is one base distant, so this may be a read error. The DNA of the CDR3 is TGCAGTGCAACCCCTTCCGGGATCTGGGGATCACCCCTCCACTTT. Its translation: CSATPSGIWGSPLHF. The rearrangement uses TRBV20-1 and TRBJ1-6; D not resolved. The V end was cut by 6 bases, the J end by 10 bases, with 22 bases between. Germline values: CDR1 DFQATT, CDR2 SNEGSKA (reference sequence). The CDR3 has 15 residues.

This clonotype was seen repeatedly, ten times or more. V usage is TRBV6-5 and J usage is TRBJ2-5; a possible D gene is TRBD2 (6 bases). Trimming cost V 8 bases and J 0 bases, with 16 bases left between them. From germline, CDR1 is MNHEY and CDR2 SVGAGI. The CDR3 extends over 15 amino acids. Written as DNA, the CDR3 is TGTGCCAGCTCACGGGGGACTCGTTACCAAGAGACCCAGTACTTC. It codes for CASSRGTRYQETQYF.

The sample holds many counts of this clonotype. This sequence joins TRBV20-1 and TRBJ2-7; TRBD2 agrees at 10 bases. This CDR3 spans 12 amino acids. CDR1 and CDR2 (germline): DFQATT, SNEGSKA (reference sequence). J gave up 6 bases and V 2 bases, and 1 base lay outside the gene matches. CDR3 region: CSARLAGAEQYF. CDR3 DNA: TGCAGTGCTAGACTAGCGGGAGCCGAGCAGTACTTC.

This clonotype was seen only a few times. J is TRBJ1-1 and V is TRBV5-1; TRBD1 might be the D (5 bases). CDR3 length: 14 amino acids. Trimming shortened V by 4 bases and J by 5 bases, and 15 bases separated the two germline ends. In germline, CDR1 is SGHRS, CDR2 YFSETQ. The CDR3 region is CASSAGPGRTEAFF. The CDR3 region has the DNA TGCGCCAGCAGCGCGGGACCGGGGAGAACTGAAGCTTTCTTT.

The chain has TRBV28 and TRBJ1-5, with TRBD1 matching over 7 bases. In germline, CDR1 is MDHEN, CDR2 SYDVKM. Trimming removed 3 bases from V and 6 bases from J; junction bases left unmatched: 11. The CDR3 loop spans 16 amino acids. The DNA of the CDR3 is TGTGCCAGCAGTTTGGGAGGGGGCGAGGGGGGTCAGCCCCAGCATTTT. Translated, it gives CASSLGGGEGGQPQHF.

This clonotype was detected ten times or more. The rearrangement uses TRBV5-1 and TRBJ2-7; 11 bases fit TRBD2. The CDR3 covers 15 residues. Germline-derived CDR1 and CDR2 are SGHRS and YFSETQ. Trimming removed 4 bases from V and 10 bases from J; junction bases left unmatched: 13. As DNA, the CDR3 is TGCGCCAGCAGCCCACGACCGGGACTAGCGGCCGAACAGTACTTC. This sequence encodes CASSPRPGLAAEQYF.

In regard to this clonotype: A much larger clone lies a single base off, so this may be a read error. The chain carries TRBV20-1 and TRBJ2-4, with D possibly matching TRBD2 (6 bases). This CDR3 comprises 15 residues. Germline V CDR1 and CDR2: DFQATT, SNEGSKA (reference sequence). The CDR3 loop reads CSARLGDFRQKIQYF. CDR3 sequence (DNA): TGCAGTGCTAGACTTGGGGACTTTCGTCAAAAAATTCAGTACTTC.

This clonotype was seen at least ten times. This chain connects TRBV5-1 to TRBJ2-5; D may be TRBD1 (5 bases). The V end lost 3 bases, the J end lost 2 bases, and 14 bases lay between the germline ends. The CDR3 has 15 amino acids. The V gene's germline CDR1 is SGHRS and CDR2 YFSETQ. The CDR3: CASSSGPGLQETQYF. The DNA for the CDR3 is TGCGCCAGCAGCTCCGGGCCAGGGCTTCAAGAGACCCAGTACTTC.

This clonotype was seen only a few times. V is TRBV28 and J is TRBJ1-6; perhaps TRBD1 as D (5 bases). The CDR3 has 13 residues. CDR1 is MDHEN, CDR2 SYDVKM, per germline. V was clipped by 7 bases and J by 8 bases, with 12 bases between them. For the CDR3, the DNA is TGTGCCAGCATTAACCGGGGGTATTCACCCCTCCACTTT. Translated, it gives CASINRGYSPLHF.

This clonotype was found many times. The chain uses TRBV29-1 and TRBJ2-2; D is tentatively TRBD1 or TRBD2 (6 bases each). Trimming left V 4 bases short and J 1 base short, with 10 bases between. The CDR3 is 14 residues long. Germline values: CDR1 SQVTM, CDR2 ANQGSEA. The CDR3 protein is CSVAGALNTGELFF. The CDR3 nucleotides are TGCAGCGTTGCGGGGGCCTTGAACACCGGGGAGCTGTTTTTT.

In its sample, this clonotype was seen many times. The rearrangement joins TRBV20-1 to TRBJ2-2; D remains ambiguous. In germline, CDR1 is DFQATT, CDR2 SNEGSKA (reference sequence). Trimming stripped 1 base from V and 3 bases from J, with 9 bases between. The CDR3 loop spans 14 amino acids. Written as DNA, the CDR3 is TGCAGTGCTAGAGGCGTCGGGTACACCGGGGAGCTGTTTTTT. Amino acids: CSARGVGYTGELFF.

This clonotype was recorded at least ten times. V gene TRBV6-5 combines with J gene TRBJ2-7, with a tentative D call TRBD2 (6 bases). This CDR3 is 15 amino acids long. CDR1 is MNHEY, CDR2 SVGAGI, per germline. The V and J ends lost 2 bases and 3 bases respectively, with 14 bases between them. The CDR3 loop is CASSYQRGGGYEQYF. The CDR3 DNA sequence: TGTGCCAGCAGTTACCAACGGGGAGGTGGCTACGAGCAGTACTTC.

This clonotype was detected ten times or more. The chain uses TRBV20-1 and TRBJ2-4; 7 positions match TRBD1. The CDR3 sequence is 16 residues long. J lost 5 bases, V lost 3 bases, and 13 bases had no gene match. Germline V gene data show CDR1 as DFQATT and CDR2 as SNEGSKA (reference sequence). The CDR3 DNA reads TGCAGTGCTAGCTTATACAGGGGAAGGATTGAAAACATTCAGTACTTC. This sequence encodes CSASLYRGRIENIQYF.

This clonotype was seen at least ten times. The chain employs TRBV3-1 and TRBJ1-2; unclear D gene. V lost 0 bases, J lost 8 bases, and 16 bases lay in between. Germline V gene sequence: CDR1 LGHDT, CDR2 YNNKEL (reference sequence). CDR3 length equals 15 residues. DNA for the CDR3: TGTGCCAGCAGCCAAGATTTCGAGGGAAGTGGCGGCTACACCTTC. It yields the protein CASSQDFEGSGGYTF.

There are many counts of this clonotype. The chain recombines TRBV5-1 with TRBJ1-5; tentatively, D is TRBD1 (5 bases). The CDR3 contains 15 residues. The germline V gene has CDR1 SGHRS and CDR2 YFSETQ. V lost 0 bases and J 5 bases, leaving 12 bases between the germline ends. CDR3 nucleotide sequence: TGCGCCAGCAGCTTGGACGCGGGGGAGGATCAGCCCCAGCATTTT. It yields the protein CASSLDAGEDQPQHF.